A selection of T cell receptor beta chains follows, all from one sample in a study of blood T cell repertoires in COVID-19. The assay was immunoSEQ multiplex PCR, and TCRdb's table has in-frame clones only and misses some. The data hold 400,000 to 450,000 clones, with approximately 92% observed a single time. Sequenced material: PBMCs or T cells enriched from blood (not recorded which). These receptors were collected from a young man who had recovered from COVID-19. Both conserved end residues are part of each CDR3. Each record gives: clone size, D gene, V gene, J gene, CDR3 DNA, CDR3 protein. D genes are given only for firm matches. Clone size is stated in some rows and not others, as once, few, many or a class when expanded.

>NA|TRBD1|TRBV2|TRBJ1-3
TGTGCCAGCCGGGACAGCGCGCTCACCATATATTTT
CASRDSALTIYF
>NA|NA|TRBV9|TRBJ2-5
TGTGCCAGCGGGACGGGAGTAGGGGAGACCCAGTACTTC
CASGTGVGETQYF
>NA|TRBD1|TRBV5-1|TRBJ2-7
TGCGCCAGCAGCGGCAGGACAGGGGCCTACGAGCAGTACTTC
CASSGRTGAYEQYF
>NA|NA|TRBV23-1|TRBJ1-5
TGCGCCAGCAGTCATCGTCCTCGGGCAGGGGAATATCTGCTGGGCAATCAGCCCCAGCATTTT
CASSHRPRAGEYLLGNQPQHF
>once|NA|TRBV13|TRBJ1-1
TGTGCCAGCAGCTTAGTAACTTGGCCGGGGGCTGAAGCTTTCTTT
CASSLVTWPGAEAFF
>NA|NA|TRBV10-3|TRBJ2-5
TGTGCCATCAGTACAACCGACCGGCGGGGTAAAGAGACCCAGTACTTC
CAISTTDRRGKETQYF
>NA|NA|TRBV5-8|TRBJ1-5
TGTGCCAGCAGCCCGATTGCCCTGACAGATATTAGCAATCAGCCCCAGCATTTT
CASSPIALTDISNQPQHF
>NA|NA|TRBV28|TRBJ1-1
TGTGCCAGCAGTTTTCACCAGGAAGCTTTCTTT
CASSFHQEAFF
>NA|TRBD1|TRBV4-2|TRBJ1-2
TGTGCCAGCAGAGCCGGGACAGGAGAGAACTATGGCTACACCTTC
CASRAGTGENYGYTF
>NA|TRBD1|TRBV30|TRBJ2-3
TGTGCCCGCCAATCGACAGGGGTCGGAGATACGCAGTATTTT
CARQSTGVGDTQYF
>few|NA|TRBV28|TRBJ1-2
TGTGCCAGCAGTTTAGGGGCCTCTAACTATGGCTACACCTTC
CASSLGASNYGYTF
>once|NA|TRBV6-5|TRBJ1-1
TGTGCCAGCAGCCCCCCAGGTTCGCCTTTCTTT
CASSPPGSPFF
>NA|TRBD2|TRBV10-3|TRBJ2-5
TGTGCCATCAGTCTGACTAGCGGGAAATCAGAGACCCAGTACTTC
CAISLTSGKSETQYF
>NA|NA|TRBV28|TRBJ2-3
TGTGCCAGCAGTTTATCGTCGGATACGCAGTATTTT
CASSLSSDTQYF
>NA|NA|TRBV6-5|TRBJ1-2
TGTGCCAGCAGTTACTCGTCGTCGTATGGCTACACCTTC
CASSYSSSYGYTF
>NA|TRBD2|TRBV9|TRBJ2-3
TGTGCCAGCAGCTTACGGACTAGCGGGAGCACAGATACGCAGTATTTT
CASSLRTSGSTDTQYF
>NA|NA|TRBV2|TRBJ2-5
TGTGCCAGCAGGAGCGACGGGTGGGAGACCCAGTACTTC
CASRSDGWETQYF
>NA|TRBD2|TRBV4-1|TRBJ2-1
TGCGCCAGCAGCCAAGTCGCGACTAGCGGTTACAATGAGCAGTTCTTC
CASSQVATSGYNEQFF
>once|NA|TRBV24-1|TRBJ2-1
TGTGCCACCAGTGACCCGCTCTGGGGGCGGGAGTCTAGTGAGCAGTTCTTC
CATSDPLWGRESSEQFF
>NA|NA|TRBV7-2|TRBJ2-5
TGTGCCAGCAGCTTTTCGGAGACCCAGTACTTC
CASSFSETQYF
>NA|TRBD2|TRBV3-1/TRBV3-2|TRBJ2-7
TGTGCCAGCAGCTGGACCGCGGGGAGGGGGCAGTACTTC
CASSWTAGRGQYF
>once|NA|TRBV7-2|TRBJ2-1
TGTGCCAGCAGCTTTATTAGCCCCCCGGGGGAGCAGTTCTTC
CASSFISPPGEQFF
>NA|NA|TRBV2|TRBJ1-5
TGTGCCAGCAGGGAGCCTGGGAGTACTCAGCCCCAGCATTTT
CASREPGSTQPQHF
>NA|NA|TRBV19|TRBJ1-5
TGTGCCAGTAGTAATGATCGGACAAAGAATCAGCCCCAGCATTTT
CASSNDRTKNQPQHF
>NA|NA|TRBV9|TRBJ1-5
TGTGCCAGCAGCTCGTGGCGGGATAGCAATCAGCCCCAGCATTTT
CASSSWRDSNQPQHF
>NA|TRBD2|TRBV29-1|TRBJ2-1
TGCAGCGTTGAAGAGTGGGTGGCTAGCGGAAATGAGCAGTTCTTC
CSVEEWVASGNEQFF
>NA|TRBD2|TRBV28|TRBJ2-1
TGTGCCAGCAGTTCACGGACTAGCGGGAGCGGGGGTGAGCAGTTCTTC
CASSSRTSGSGGEQFF
>NA|NA|TRBV5-1|TRBJ2-4
TGCGCCAGCAGCTCGGGCAAAAACATTCAGTACTTC
CASSSGKNIQYF
>NA|NA|TRBV2|TRBJ1-1
TGTGCCAGCAGTGTAGGGGTTCTGAACACTGAAGCTTTCTTT
CASSVGVLNTEAFF
>NA|TRBD2|TRBV5-1|TRBJ2-3
TGCGCCAGCAGCGCGACTAGCTACACAGATACGCAGTATTTT
CASSATSYTDTQYF
>NA|NA|TRBV3-1/TRBV3-2|TRBJ2-7
TGTGCCAGCAGCCAAGGACTAGTCCAGGCTTACGAGCAGTACTTC
CASSQGLVQAYEQYF
>NA|NA|TRBV28|TRBJ2-1
TGTGCCAGCAGTTTATTGTCTAGCAGGAGTGGGCTGAACAATGAGCAGTTCTTC
CASSLLSSRSGLNNEQFF
>few|TRBD2|TRBV11-2|TRBJ2-7
TGTGCCAGCAGCTGGGGGGGTTCCTACGAGCAGTACTTC
CASSWGGSYEQYF
>NA|NA|TRBV10-2|TRBJ2-5
TGCGCCAGCAGGGGTTCGGGGGGCGGGAAGACCCAGTACTTC
CASRGSGGGKTQYF
>NA|TRBD1|TRBV18|TRBJ1-2
TGTGCCAGCTCACCACCGGACAGGGGCTTCAATGGCTACACCTTC
CASSPPDRGFNGYTF
>NA|TRBD1|TRBV18|TRBJ1-5
TGTGCCAGCTCACCAGAACAGGGGGGCCAGCCCCAGCATTTT
CASSPEQGGQPQHF
>NA|TRBD2|TRBV7-2|TRBJ2-1
TGTGCCAGCAGCTACAATAGCGGGAGGGAGCTTGAGCAGTTCTTC
CASSYNSGRELEQFF
>NA|TRBD1|TRBV28|TRBJ1-5
TGTGCCAGCAGTTTAGCAGGACAGGGGGAGAATCAGCCCCAGCATTTT
CASSLAGQGENQPQHF
>NA|NA|TRBV15|TRBJ2-4
TGTGCCACCAGCAGAGATCTTGGGGCCCAAAACATTCAGTACTTC
CATSRDLGAQNIQYF
>NA|NA|TRBV18|TRBJ2-7
TGTGCCAGCTCAGGGAGCTACGAGCAGTACTTC
CASSGSYEQYF
>NA|TRBD2|TRBV14|TRBJ2-7
TGTGCCAGCAGCCAAGATCACTTACTAGCGCCCCTTTTCTTC
CASSQDHLLAPLFF
>NA|TRBD2|TRBV10-3|TRBJ2-1
TGTGCCATCAGTGACCAGCGGGGACGGTACAATGAGCAGTTCTTC
CAISDQRGRYNEQFF
>once|NA|TRBV6-5|TRBJ2-1
TGTGCCAGCACCGCGGGGAGGCCCGTGAACAATGAGCAGTTCTTC
CASTAGRPVNNEQFF
>once|NA|TRBV23-1|TRBJ1-1
TGCGCCAGCAGGCGAGACTTTACTGAAGCTTTCTTT
CASRRDFTEAFF
>NA|NA|TRBV3-1/TRBV3-2|TRBJ1-2
TGTGCCAGCAGCCAATCGAGGGCAGGGGAGGGCTACACCTTC
CASSQSRAGEGYTF
>once|NA|TRBV29-1|TRBJ2-3
TGCAGCGTTGAAGGCGGCACAGATACGCAGTATTTT
CSVEGGTDTQYF
>NA|NA|TRBV28|TRBJ1-2
TGTGCCAGCAGTTTGATAGCCGACTATGGCTACACCTTC
CASSLIADYGYTF
>NA|NA|TRBV3-1/TRBV3-2|TRBJ2-2
TGTGCCAGCAGCCAAGGGTACGGCCAGGGAACGCTCGGGGAGCTGTTTTTT
CASSQGYGQGTLGELFF
>NA|NA|TRBV7-9|TRBJ1-2
TGTGCCAGCGACCCCGATTTTCAAGCCGAGGGGGATGGCTACACCTTC
CASDPDFQAEGDGYTF
>NA|NA|TRBV19|TRBJ1-2
TGTGCCAGTAGTATAAGTGAGAGTGTGGGCTACACCTTC
CASSISESVGYTF
>NA|NA|TRBV27|TRBJ2-1
TGTGCCAGCAGTTTTAACGGGAAGTCGGGTAATGAGCAGTTCTTC
CASSFNGKSGNEQFF
>NA|TRBD2|TRBV7-2|TRBJ2-7
TGTGCCAGCAGCTTAGACAATATTACAGTTTTGGGGACTACCTACGAGCAGTACTTC
CASSLDNITVLGTTYEQYF
>few|TRBD1|TRBV19|TRBJ1-6
TGTGCCAGTAGTCTGGGAGAGGGACAGGGGGATTCACCCCTCCACTTT
CASSLGEGQGDSPLHF